This entry lists 16 T cell receptor beta chains sequenced from one sample in a study of T cell repertoires in cytomegalovirus infection. TCRdb recomputed calls from the reads with MiXCR, one row per CDR3 protein. The sample carries about 160,000 distinct CDR3 sequences, about a fifth recorded once. These receptors' targets are unknown. The sample consisted of CD8+ T cells from cultured PBMCs, taken from culture after CMV antigen stimulation. These TCRs come from a human donor in good health (CMV status not recorded). Some clones in this sample may be carry-over from other donors' samples.

The gene calls are TRBV27 and TRBJ2-7; D not resolved. Germline V gives CDR1 MNHEY, CDR2 SMNVEV (reference sequence). CDR3 length: 16 residues. V lost 3 bases and J lost 1, with 16 bases in between. DNA for the CDR3: TGTGCCAGCAGTTTTTCGGGTGGGGATAGATCCTACGAGCAGTACTTC. Translation: CASSFSGGDRSYEQYF.

The chain recombines TRBV4-3 with TRBJ2-5; 8 nucleotides agree with TRBD2. This CDR3 contains 17 residues. The germline CDR1 and CDR2 sequences are LGHNA and YSLEER. J lost 0 bases, V lost 0 bases, and 6 bases had no gene match. The CDR3 nucleotides read TGCGCCAGCAGCCAAGATTCCGGGGGGGAGTACCAAGAGACCCAGTACTTC. It encodes CASSQDSGGEYQETQYF.

This chain uses TRBV19 with TRBJ1-1; weak D call: TRBD1 (6 bases). The CDR3 totals 13 residues. Germline CDR1 and CDR2: LNHDA and SQIVND (reference sequence). V was shortened by 7 bases and J by 5 bases, with 14 bases between the two germline ends. This chain's CDR3 is CASTQGRRTEAFF. The DNA for the CDR3 is TGTGCCAGTACCCAGGGGAGAAGGACTGAAGCTTTCTTT.

The chain is built from TRBV27 and TRBJ2-3; D is unclear. Germline V gene data show CDR1 as MNHEY and CDR2 as SMNVEV (reference sequence). Trimming took off 8 bases at V and 11 bases at J, with 14 bases between the two ends. This CDR3 comprises 11 residues. As DNA, the CDR3 is TGTGCCAGCTTGGACGGTCACGGGCAGTATTTT. Translating gives CASLDGHGQYF.

The V call is TRBV7-9, the J call TRBJ1-2; a weak D match, TRBD1 (5 bases). Between the trimmed V and J ends, which lost 5 bases and 3 bases, there was a span of 10 bases. This CDR3 region has 13 residues. Germline V gene data show CDR1 as SEHNR and CDR2 as FQNEAQ (reference sequence). The chain's CDR3 is CASSQDSYYGYTF. The CDR3 coding sequence is TGTGCCAGCAGCCAAGACAGTTACTATGGCTACACCTTC.

In this sample, this clonotype turned up a few times. The V and J genes are TRBV7-6 and TRBJ2-7; D gene unclear. CDR1 SGHVS and CDR2 FNYEAQ come from the germline V gene. This CDR3 region has 15 residues. With 4 bases removed from V and 0 bases from J, the gap between germline ends came to 13 bases. CDR3 sequence reads: CASSSGPISSYEQYF. CDR3 DNA sequence: TGTGCCAGCAGCTCAGGACCCATTAGCTCCTACGAGCAGTACTTC.

This clonotype has only a few counts. J is TRBJ1-6 and V is TRBV4-1; the D is unclear. The length of the CDR3 is 16 residues. V was clipped by 1 base and J by 0 bases, with 7 bases between them. Germline V gene lookup returns CDR1 MGHRA and CDR2 YSYEKL. CDR3 bases: TGCGCCAGCAGCCAAGTTTTGAGCTCCTATAATTCACCCCTCCACTTT. This translates into CASSQVLSSYNSPLHF.

This clonotype was seen more than once but under ten times. The CDR3 DNA follows: TGCGCCAGCAGCCAAGATTGGTCGGGGACGGGGGAGCTGTTTTTT. Translation gives CASSQDWSGTGELFF. The rearrangement links TRBV4-1 to TRBJ2-2; tentatively, D is TRBD1 or TRBD2 (5 bases each). Germline-derived CDR1 and CDR2 are MGHRA and YSYEKL. The CDR3 is 15 residues long. The V gene lost 0 bases and the J gene lost 8 bases, with 13 bases spanning the gap.

The chain combines TRBV20-1 with TRBJ2-4, with D perhaps TRBD1 (5 bases). This CDR3 region has 15 residues. The ends were cut back, 0 bases at V and 0 bases at J, with 9 bases in the middle. Germline CDR1 and CDR2: DFQATT and SNEGSKA (reference sequence). In DNA, the CDR3 is TGCAGTGCTAGAGATGGGGCCGAAGCCAAAAACATTCAGTACTTC. This sequence encodes CSARDGAEAKNIQYF.

The chain recombines TRBV4-1 with TRBJ1-4; the D is unclear. Germline V gene sequence: CDR1 MGHRA, CDR2 YSYEKL. The V end was cut by 1 base, the J end by 4 bases, with 13 bases between. This CDR3 is built from 16 residues. The CDR3 DNA follows: TGCGCCAGCAGCCAAGGAGCCGATAGCTTTAATGAAAAACTGTTTTTT. It is translated as CASSQGADSFNEKLFF.

This clonotype was seen a few times. The rearrangement links TRBV9 to TRBJ2-3, with 9 bases matching TRBD2. V was clipped by 3 bases and J by 0 bases; unmatched bases: 2. The germline gives CDR1 SGDLS, CDR2 YYNGEE. The CDR3 totals 15 residues. This CDR3 reads CASSASGDSTDTQYF. DNA of the CDR3: TGTGCCAGCAGCGCTAGCGGGGATAGCACAGATACGCAGTATTTT.

The gene calls are TRBV27 and TRBJ1-2, with D possibly being TRBD1 (6 bases). There are 13 residues in the CDR3. Germline CDR1 and CDR2: MNHEY and SMNVEV (reference sequence). V lost 7 bases and J lost 3, with 12 bases in between. CDR3 sequence (DNA): TGTGCCAGCACTCCTAGGGGGGACTATGGCTACACCTTC. Translating gives CASTPRGDYGYTF.

The rearrangement uses TRBV6-2 or TRBV6-3 and TRBJ1-4, with D possibly matching TRBD1 (6 bases). Trimming cost V 0 bases and J 6 bases, with 17 bases left between them. CDR1 and CDR2 (germline): MNHEY, SVGEGT. The CDR3 length is 17 residues. The CDR3 loop reads CASSYSDVGGWDEKLFF. Written as DNA, the CDR3 is TGTGCCAGCAGTTACTCCGACGTCGGGGGCTGGGATGAAAAACTGTTTTTT.

The gene calls are TRBV12-3 or TRBV12-4 and TRBJ2-7, with TRBD1 matching 7 bases. CDR3 length: 14 residues. V lost 5 bases to trimming and J lost 3 bases; unmatched junction nucleotides: 7. As DNA, the CDR3 is TGTGCCAGCAGTGGCCTGGGGGACAGCTACGAGCAGTACTTC. It codes for CASSGLGDSYEQYF.

This clonotype has more than one count but fewer than ten. The rearrangement uses TRBV15 and TRBJ1-5; 8 bases are shared with TRBD1. V lost 0 bases to trimming and J lost 3 bases; unmatched junction nucleotides: 1. The CDR3 loop spans 15 amino acids. Germline assignment: CDR1 LNHNV and CDR2 YYDKDF (reference sequence). CDR3 loop: CATSRDRGLNQPQHF. The CDR3 DNA reads as TGTGCCACCAGCAGAGACAGGGGGCTCAATCAGCCCCAGCATTTT.

This chain uses TRBV7-9 with TRBJ2-7; 10 bases fit TRBD1. Germline trimming cut 2 bases from V and 7 bases from J; bases unmatched to any gene: 5. The CDR3 extends over 14 amino acids. Looked up from germline, CDR1 is SEHNR and CDR2 is FQNEAQ (reference sequence). For the CDR3, the DNA is TGTGCCAGCAGCTTACCGGGACAGGGGAGGGAGCAGTACTTC. This translates into CASSLPGQGREQYF.